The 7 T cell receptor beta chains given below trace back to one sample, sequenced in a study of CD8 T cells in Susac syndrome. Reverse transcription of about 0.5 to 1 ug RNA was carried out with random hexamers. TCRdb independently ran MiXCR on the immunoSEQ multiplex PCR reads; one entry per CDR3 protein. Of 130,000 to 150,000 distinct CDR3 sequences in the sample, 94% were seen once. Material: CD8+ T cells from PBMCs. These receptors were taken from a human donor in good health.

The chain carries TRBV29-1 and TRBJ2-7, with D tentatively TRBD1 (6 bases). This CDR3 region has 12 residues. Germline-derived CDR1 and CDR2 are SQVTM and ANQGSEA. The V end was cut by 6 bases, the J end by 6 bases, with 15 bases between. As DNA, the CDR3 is TGCAGCGTATGGGGCAGGGGAAGCGAGCAGTACTTC. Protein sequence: CSVWGRGSEQYF.

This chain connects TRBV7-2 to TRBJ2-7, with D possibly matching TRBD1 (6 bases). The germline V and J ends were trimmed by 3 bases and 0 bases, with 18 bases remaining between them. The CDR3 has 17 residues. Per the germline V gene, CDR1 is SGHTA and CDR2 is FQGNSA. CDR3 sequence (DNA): TGTGCCAGCAGCTTGGGACGCCCGGGACATATCTCCTACGAGCAGTACTTC. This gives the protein CASSLGRPGHISYEQYF. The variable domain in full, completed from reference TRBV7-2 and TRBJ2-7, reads GAGVSQSPSNKVTEKGKDVELRCDPISGHTALYWYRQSLGQGLEFLIYFQGNSAPDKSGLPSDRFSAERTGGSVSTLTIQRTQQEDSAVYLCASSLGRPGHISYEQYFGPGTRLTVT.

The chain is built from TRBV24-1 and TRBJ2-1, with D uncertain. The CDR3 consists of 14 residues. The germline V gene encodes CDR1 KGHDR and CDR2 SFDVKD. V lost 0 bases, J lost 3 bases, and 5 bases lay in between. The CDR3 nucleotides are TGTGCCACCAGTGATTTGGACGACTACAATGAGCAGTTCTTC. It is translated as CATSDLDDYNEQFF.

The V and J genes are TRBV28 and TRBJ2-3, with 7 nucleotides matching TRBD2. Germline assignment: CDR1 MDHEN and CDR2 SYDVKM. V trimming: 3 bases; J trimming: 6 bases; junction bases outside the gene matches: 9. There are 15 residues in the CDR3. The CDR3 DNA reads TGTGCCAGCAGTTTGGTGGGAGCGGGACCGGATACGCAGTATTTT. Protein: CASSLVGAGPDTQYF.

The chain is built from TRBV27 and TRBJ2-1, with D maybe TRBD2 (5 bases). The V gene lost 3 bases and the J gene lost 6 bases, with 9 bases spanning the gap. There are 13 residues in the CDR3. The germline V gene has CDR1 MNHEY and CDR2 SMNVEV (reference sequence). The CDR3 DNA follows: TGTGCCAGCAGTTTTTCCGGGATCAATGAGCAGTTCTTC. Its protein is CASSFSGINEQFF.

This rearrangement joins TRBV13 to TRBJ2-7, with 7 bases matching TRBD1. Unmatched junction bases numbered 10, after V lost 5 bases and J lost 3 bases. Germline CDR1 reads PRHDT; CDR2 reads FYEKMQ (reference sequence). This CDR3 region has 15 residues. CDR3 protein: CASSPTGEMSYEQYF. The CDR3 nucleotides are TGTGCCAGCAGCCCAACAGGGGAGATGAGCTACGAGCAGTACTTC.

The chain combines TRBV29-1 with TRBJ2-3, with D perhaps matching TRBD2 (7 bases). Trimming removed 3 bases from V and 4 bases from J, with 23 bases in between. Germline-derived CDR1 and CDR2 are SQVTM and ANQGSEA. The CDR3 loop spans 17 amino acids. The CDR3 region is CSVELPRGLAEPDTQYF. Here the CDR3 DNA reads TGCAGCGTTGAGCTCCCGCGGGGGCTAGCGGAACCAGATACGCAGTATTTT.